Here is one T cell receptor (beta chain) with its context. Alongside a J-beta primer mix, a sample-barcoded 5' primer served in a second PCR lasting roughly 7 to 11 cycles. TCRdb used MiXCR to reprocess the 5' RACE reads, holding one entry per CDR3 protein. The sample lists roughly 1.6 million distinct CDR3 sequences, about 32% occurring once. In germline, CDR1 is SGHTS, CDR2 YDEGEE. The CDR3 length is 16 residues. J lost 2 bases, V lost 6 bases, and 9 bases had no gene match. The data stem from a study of blood T cells in healthy people across ages. Sequenced sample: blood. The receptor comes from a woman under 40 in good health. V usage is TRBV5-8 and J usage is TRBJ2-2; the match to TRBD1 covers 8 bases. The CDR3: CASTHWGQVNTGELFF. For the CDR3, the DNA is TGTGCCAGCACCCACTGGGGACAGGTTAACACCGGGGAGCTGTTTTTT.